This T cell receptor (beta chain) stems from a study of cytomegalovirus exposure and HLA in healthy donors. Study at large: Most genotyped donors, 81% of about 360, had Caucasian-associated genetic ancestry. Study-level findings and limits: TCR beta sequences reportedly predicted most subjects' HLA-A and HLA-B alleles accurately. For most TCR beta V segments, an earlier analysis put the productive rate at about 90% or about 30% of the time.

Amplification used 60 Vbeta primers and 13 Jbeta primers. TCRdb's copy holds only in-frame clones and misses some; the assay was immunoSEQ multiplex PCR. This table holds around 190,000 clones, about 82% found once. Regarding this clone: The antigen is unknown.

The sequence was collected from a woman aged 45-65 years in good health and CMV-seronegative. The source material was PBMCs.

CDR3 amino acids: CASSTGLAGGNEQYF. CDR3 nucleotide sequence: TGTGCCAGCAGCACGGGACTAGCGGGAGGGAACGAGCAGTACTTC. The genes are TRBV5-4 and TRBJ2-7, with TRBD2 identical over 16 bases. The CDR3 totals 15 residues. The V and J ends lost 4 bases and 5 bases, in that order; junction bases with no gene match: 3. The germline gives CDR1 SGHNT, CDR2 YYREEE (reference sequence).